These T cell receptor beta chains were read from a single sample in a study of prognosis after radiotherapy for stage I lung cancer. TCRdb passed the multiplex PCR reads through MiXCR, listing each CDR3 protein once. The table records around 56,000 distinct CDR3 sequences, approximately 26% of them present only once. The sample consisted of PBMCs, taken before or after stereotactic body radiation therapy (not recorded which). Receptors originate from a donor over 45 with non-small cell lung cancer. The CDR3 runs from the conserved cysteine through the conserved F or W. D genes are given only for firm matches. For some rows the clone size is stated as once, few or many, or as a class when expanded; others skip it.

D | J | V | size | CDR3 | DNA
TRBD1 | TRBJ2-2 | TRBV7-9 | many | CASSQDRENTGELFF | TGTGCCAGCAGCCAGGACAGGGAGAACACCGGGGAGCTGTTTTTT
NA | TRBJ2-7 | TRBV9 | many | CASSVGPNYEQYF | TGTGCCAGCAGCGTAGGACCGAACTACGAGCAGTACTTC
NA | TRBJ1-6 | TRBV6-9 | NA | CASSYWADGYSPLHF | TGTGCCAGCAGTTACTGGGCGGACGGTTATTCACCCCTCCACTTT
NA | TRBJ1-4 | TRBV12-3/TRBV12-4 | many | CASSPQSSYGEKLFF | TGTGCCAGCAGTCCTCAAAGCTCATATGGTGAAAAACTGTTTTTT
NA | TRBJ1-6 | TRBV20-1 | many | CSARGGSRYNSPLHF | TGCAGTGCTAGAGGTGGCAGCCGCTATAATTCACCCCTCCACTTT
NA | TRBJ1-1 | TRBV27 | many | CASSSQTRSTEAFF | TGTGCCAGCAGCTCTCAAACTCGTTCCACTGAAGCTTTCTTT
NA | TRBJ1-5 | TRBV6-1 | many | CATRGGRGPQHF | TGTGCCACCCGAGGAGGGAGGGGACCCCAGCATTTT
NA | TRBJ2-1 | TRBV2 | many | CASRSRGAHNEQFF | TGTGCCAGCAGGTCCCGGGGGGCTCATAATGAGCAGTTCTTC
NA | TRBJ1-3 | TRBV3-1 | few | CASSQDWGASGNTIHF | TGTGCCAGCAGCCAAGATTGGGGGGCCTCTGGAAACACCATACATTTT
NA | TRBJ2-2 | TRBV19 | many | CASSIREETGELFF | TGTGCCAGTAGTATCAGGGAGGAAACCGGGGAGCTGTTTTTT
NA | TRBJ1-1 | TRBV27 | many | CASSLVPGSTEAFF | TGTGCCAGCAGTTTAGTCCCGGGGAGCACTGAAGCTTTCTTT
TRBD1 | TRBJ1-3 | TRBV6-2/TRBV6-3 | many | CASTDTGGVSSGNTIYF | TGTGCCAGCACCGACACAGGGGGCGTAAGCTCTGGAAACACCATATATTTT
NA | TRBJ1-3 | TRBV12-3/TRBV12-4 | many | CASSLQGERGNTIYF | TGTGCCAGCAGTTTACAGGGAGAGAGGGGAAACACCATATATTTT
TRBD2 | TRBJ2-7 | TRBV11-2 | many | CASSLDLGGERYF | TGTGCCAGCAGCTTAGATTTGGGGGGGGAGCGGTACTTC
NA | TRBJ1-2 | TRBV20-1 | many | CSAPENSGYGYTF | TGCAGTGCCCCTGAGAACTCGGGATATGGCTACACCTTC
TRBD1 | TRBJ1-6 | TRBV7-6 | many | CASRGQGDSPLHF | TGTGCCAGCAGAGGACAGGGGGATTCACCCCTCCACTTT
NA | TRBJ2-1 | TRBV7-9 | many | CASSYREGGTSYNEQFF | TGTGCCAGCAGCTATCGCGAGGGGGGGACCTCCTACAATGAGCAGTTCTTC
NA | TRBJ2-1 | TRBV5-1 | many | CASSRGSGESYNEQFF | TGCGCCAGCAGCAGGGGATCAGGGGAATCCTACAATGAGCAGTTCTTC
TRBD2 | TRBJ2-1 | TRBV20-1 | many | CSARRLAGGYNEQFF | TGCAGTGCTCGAAGACTAGCGGGGGGATACAATGAGCAGTTCTTC
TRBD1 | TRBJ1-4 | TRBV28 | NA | CASSPRDRGLMGLEKLFF | TGCGCCAGCAGCCCACGTGACAGGGGATTGATGGGTCTTGAAAAACTGTTTTTT
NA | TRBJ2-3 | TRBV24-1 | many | CATSDLVEGPRTDTQYF | TGTGCCACCAGTGATTTAGTGGAGGGGCCCCGCACAGATACGCAGTATTTT
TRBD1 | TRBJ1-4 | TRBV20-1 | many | CSARDRRTGTTNEKLFF | TGCAGTGCTAGAGATCGCCGGACAGGGACAACTAATGAAAAACTGTTTTTT
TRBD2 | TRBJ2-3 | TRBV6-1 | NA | CASTTTSDTQYF | TGTGCCAGCACGACGACTAGCGATACGCAGTATTTT
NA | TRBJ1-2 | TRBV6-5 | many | CASSYGWPKPYGYTF | TGTGCCAGCAGTTACGGCTGGCCAAAACCTTATGGCTACACCTTC
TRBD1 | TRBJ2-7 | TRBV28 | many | CASSSTGTETYEQYF | TGTGCCAGCAGTTCCACCGGGACAGAGACCTACGAGCAGTACTTC
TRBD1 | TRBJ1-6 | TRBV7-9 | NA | CASIFDRVVNSPLHF | TGTGCCAGCATCTTCGACAGGGTTGTGAATTCACCCCTCCACTTT
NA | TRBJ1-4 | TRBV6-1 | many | CASSEASWRKLFF | TGTGCCAGCAGTGAAGCCTCCTGGAGAAAACTGTTTTTT
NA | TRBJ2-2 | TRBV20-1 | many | CSAISGGQNTGELFF | TGCAGTGCTATCTCGGGGGGCCAGAACACCGGGGAGCTGTTTTTT
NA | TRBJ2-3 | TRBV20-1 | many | CSARDAGASGGATDTQYF | TGCAGTGCTAGAGACGCGGGGGCCTCTGGAGGGGCAACAGATACGCAGTATTTT
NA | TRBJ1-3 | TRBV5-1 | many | CASSWVGSGNTIYF | TGCGCCAGCAGCTGGGTGGGCTCTGGAAACACCATATATTTT
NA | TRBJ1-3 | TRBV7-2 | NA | CASSLERNTIYF | TGTGCCAGCAGCTTAGAAAGAAACACCATATATTTT
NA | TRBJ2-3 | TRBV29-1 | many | CSAIRTVDTQYF | TGCAGCGCCATTAGGACGGTAGATACGCAGTATTTT
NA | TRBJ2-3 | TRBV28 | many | CASSTPGGASTDTQYF | TGTGCCAGCAGTACCCCTGGGGGGGCTAGCACAGATACGCAGTATTTT
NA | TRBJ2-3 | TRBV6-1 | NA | CVNSHPGTDTKYF | TGTGTCAACAGTCACCCCGGCACAGATACGAAGTATTTT
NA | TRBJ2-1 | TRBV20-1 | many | CSASPDSGHYNEQFF | TGCAGTGCTAGCCCTGACAGCGGCCACTACAATGAGCAGTTCTTC
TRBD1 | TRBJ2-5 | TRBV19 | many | CASSMTRQGARRETQYF | TGTGCCAGTAGTATGACCAGGCAGGGGGCGCGCCGAGAGACCCAGTACTTC
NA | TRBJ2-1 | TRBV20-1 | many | CSARPLGLPGGEQFF | TGCAGTGCTAGACCCCTCGGACTCCCCGGGGGTGAGCAGTTCTTC
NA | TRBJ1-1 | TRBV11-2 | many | CASSWRRTRSTEAFF | TGTGCCAGCAGCTGGAGAAGGACCCGGAGCACTGAAGCTTTCTTT
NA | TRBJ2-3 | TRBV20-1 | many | CSARELVYADTQYF | TGCAGTGCTAGAGAACTAGTTTATGCAGATACGCAGTATTTT
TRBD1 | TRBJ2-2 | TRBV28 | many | CASSFRTGRPGELFF | TGTGCCAGCAGTTTTAGGACAGGGAGACCCGGGGAGCTGTTTTTT
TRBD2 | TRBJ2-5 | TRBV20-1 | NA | CSARDWGLAGAQETQYF | TGCAGTGCTAGGGATTGGGGACTAGCGGGGGCCCAAGAGACCCAGTACTTC
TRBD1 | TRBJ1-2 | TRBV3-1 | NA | CASTPPPQGCPYGYTF | TGTGCCAGCACCCCCCCCCCACAGGGGTGCCCCTATGGCTACACCTTC
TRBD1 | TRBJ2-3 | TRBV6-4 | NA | CASSSRTGRTDTQYF | TGTGCCAGCAGTTCCCGGACAGGGAGGACAGATACGCAGTATTTT
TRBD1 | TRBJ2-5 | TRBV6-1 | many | CASTREGTGGPETQYF | TGTGCCAGCACCCGGGAGGGGACAGGGGGTCCAGAGACCCAGTACTTC
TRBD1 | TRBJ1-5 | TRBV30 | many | CAWSGTGTQPQHF | TGTGCCTGGAGTGGGACAGGGACTCAGCCCCAGCATTTT
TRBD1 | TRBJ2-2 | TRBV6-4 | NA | CASRRQGRATGELLF | TGTGCCAGCAGAAGACAGGGAAGGGCCACCGGGGAGCTGCTTTTT